These 31 T cell receptor beta chains originate from one sample sequenced in a study of blood T cell repertoires in COVID-19. The method was immunoSEQ multiplex PCR; TCRdb's version includes in-frame clones alone and lacks a portion of them. The sample consists of 190,000 or so clones, about 87% of them appearing once. Input material: peripheral blood. The receptors stem from a man in his forties or fifties with active or convalescent COVID-19.

The V call is TRBV28, the J call TRBJ1-5; D call uncertain. V was pared by 6 bases and J by 3 bases, with 15 bases between. CDR3 length: 15 amino acids. Germline loops: CDR1 MDHEN, CDR2 SYDVKM. The CDR3 nucleotides are TGTGCCAGCAGGGCAACGAGGGTTTTCAATCAGCCCCAGCATTTT. Its protein product is CASRATRVFNQPQHF.

In this sample, this clone turned up once. The V and J genes are TRBV18 and TRBJ2-2; D ambiguous. Per germline, CDR1 KGHSH and CDR2 LQKENI. Trimming left V 3 bases short and J 2 bases short, with 13 bases between. The CDR3 contains 16 residues. The chain's CDR3 is CASSPRSTYNTGELFF. CDR3 in DNA: TGTGCCAGCTCACCCCGGAGTACTTATAACACCGGGGAGCTGTTTTTT.

The chain links TRBV5-1 to TRBJ2-1; 13 nucleotides match TRBD2. The CDR3 runs 15 residues. Trimming at V came to 4 bases and at J to 7 bases, leaving 5 bases not matched to a gene. From germline, CDR1 is SGHRS and CDR2 YFSETQ. For the CDR3, the DNA is TGCGCCAGCAGCGCCACTAGCGGGGGGGCGAATGAGCAGTTCTTC. Amino acids: CASSATSGGANEQFF.

The V and J genes are TRBV2 and TRBJ2-7, with 9 bases matching TRBD1. Germline V lookup: CDR1 SNHLY, CDR2 FYNNEI. The CDR3 has 14 amino acids. The V and J ends lost 4 bases and 0 bases, in that order; junction bases with no gene match: 1. The CDR3 loop reads CASSGQGVSYEQYF. CDR3 bases: TGTGCCAGCAGTGGACAGGGGGTCTCCTACGAGCAGTACTTC.

CDR3 region: CASSSLAGEGNEQFF. The CDR3, as DNA: TGTGCCAGCAGTTCCTTAGCGGGGGAAGGGAATGAGCAGTTCTTC. The rearrangement uses TRBV6-2 or TRBV6-3 and TRBJ2-1, with TRBD2 matching 9 bases. CDR1 and CDR2 (germline): MNHEY, SVGEGT. This CDR3 is 15 amino acids long. V lost 4 bases and J lost 7; bases outside the gene matches: 8.

For the CDR3, the DNA is TGTGCCAGCAGTCGCCCGGGACTCAGCGGGGAGCTGTTTTTT. Translated, it gives CASSRPGLSGELFF. J is TRBJ2-2 and V is TRBV27, with TRBD2 as a possible D gene (6 bases). Trimming left V 5 bases short and J 7 bases short, with 14 bases between. From germline, CDR1 is MNHEY and CDR2 SMNVEV (reference sequence). The CDR3 extends over 14 amino acids.

The V call is TRBV10-3, the J call TRBJ2-7; 9 positions match TRBD1. The V segment lost 6 bases and the J segment 3 bases; nucleotides outside the gene matches: 18. Germline V lookup: CDR1 ENHRY, CDR2 SYGVKD. The CDR3 is made up of 18 amino acids. The CDR3 sequence is CAISGQGNYTTTYYEQYF. The CDR3 region has the DNA TGTGCCATCAGCGGACAGGGGAACTATACAACAACTTACTACGAGCAGTACTTC.

The J gene is TRBJ1-1, the V gene TRBV18, with a possible D match to TRBD1 (5 bases). V gave up 4 bases and J gave up 3 bases, with 9 bases separating them. The CDR3 covers 13 residues. In germline, CDR1 is KGHSH, CDR2 LQKENI. The CDR3: CASSQGFDTEAFF. The CDR3 coding sequence is TGTGCCAGCTCACAGGGGTTTGACACTGAAGCTTTCTTT.

V and J are TRBV6-5 and TRBJ1-2, with TRBD1 matching 10 bases. Germline CDR1 is MNHEY and CDR2 is SVGAGI. This CDR3 has 14 residues. V gave up 4 bases and J gave up 7 bases; unmatched junction bases: 6. The CDR3 coding sequence is TGTGCCAGCAGTTTCCCTGACAGGGGGCCTGGCTACACCTTC. Translated: CASSFPDRGPGYTF.

This chain connects TRBV11-2 to TRBJ2-1; 8 bases are a match to TRBD2. V was pared by 7 bases and J by 10 bases, with 12 bases of the junction left unmatched. The CDR3 sequence is 14 residues long. Germline-derived CDR1 and CDR2 are SGHAT and FQNNGV. In nucleotides, the CDR3 is TGTGCCAGCACCGACATTTACTCTAGCGGGGAGCAGTTCTTC. This gives the protein CASTDIYSSGEQFF.

The rearrangement joins TRBV11-2 to TRBJ2-2; D remains unclear. Looked up from germline, CDR1 is SGHAT and CDR2 is FQNNGV. V dropped 0 bases and J dropped 4 bases, with 9 bases sitting between them. This CDR3 contains 15 residues. This CDR3 is CASSLDPSFTGELFF. The CDR3 DNA is TGTGCCAGCAGCTTAGATCCCAGTTTCACCGGGGAGCTGTTTTTT.

This clone was detected ten times or more. This CDR3 reads CASSLHRGMNTEAFF. CDR3 nucleotide sequence: TGTGCCAGCAGCCTACACAGGGGGATGAACACTGAAGCTTTCTTT. This chain uses TRBV7-9 with TRBJ1-1; TRBD1 matches at 8 bases. The CDR3 contains 15 residues. The germline CDR1 and CDR2 sequences are SEHNR and FQNEAQ (reference sequence). The ends lost 5 bases at V and 0 bases at J; junction bases unmatched: 5.

This chain joins TRBV15 and TRBJ1-3, with D uncertain. Germline lookup yields CDR1 LNHNV and CDR2 YYDKDF (reference sequence). V lost 0 bases and J 3 bases, leaving 9 bases between the germline ends. The CDR3 runs 15 residues. The CDR3 loop reads CATSRDTGDGNTIYF. CDR3 bases: TGTGCCACCAGCAGAGATACCGGGGATGGAAACACCATATATTTT.

This chain's CDR3 is CASSLDRYEQYF. DNA of the CDR3: TGTGCCAGCAGCTTAGACAGGTACGAGCAGTACTTC. V gene TRBV13 combines with J gene TRBJ2-7, with a tentative D call TRBD1 (5 bases). Trimming left V 1 base short and J 4 bases short, with 5 bases between. Per germline, CDR1 PRHDT and CDR2 FYEKMQ (reference sequence). The CDR3 spans 12 residues.

The CDR3 DNA is TGTGCCAGCAGCCAAGTCAGGACAGGTGGAAACACCATATATTTT. Amino acid sequence: CASSQVRTGGNTIYF. V gene TRBV3-1 (or the pseudogene TRBV3-2) combines with J gene TRBJ1-3; 7 nucleotides match TRBD1. Germline V gene data show CDR1 as LGHDT and CDR2 as YNNKEL (reference sequence). The V and J ends lost 1 base and 3 bases, in that order; junction bases with no gene match: 3. The CDR3 has 15 amino acids.

The rearrangement uses TRBV5-1 and TRBJ2-3; a weak D match, TRBD2 (6 bases). Looked up from germline, CDR1 is SGHRS and CDR2 is YFSETQ. CDR3 length equals 13 residues. The V end was cut by 4 bases, the J end by 0 bases, with 6 bases between. The CDR3 loop reads CASSGGSTDTQYF. In DNA, the CDR3 is TGCGCCAGCAGCGGGGGGAGCACAGATACGCAGTATTTT.

The sample holds one count of this clone. The rearrangement links TRBV5-8 to TRBJ1-5; no reliable D call. CDR1 is SGHTS and CDR2 is YDEGEE in the germline V gene. V lost 2 bases to trimming and J lost 5 bases, with 8 bases between them. CDR3 length equals 13 residues. The DNA for the CDR3 is TGTGCCAGCAGCTTAACCGGGGATCAGCCCCAGCATTTT. Translating gives CASSLTGDQPQHF.

Turning to this clone: Additional DNA sequences in this sample encode the identical CDR3. This sequence joins TRBV18 and TRBJ2-1; a possible D gene is TRBD1 (6 bases). The CDR3 runs to 12 residues. CDR1 is KGHSH, CDR2 LQKENI, per germline. V lost 3 bases and J 7 bases, leaving 7 bases between the germline ends. CDR3 nucleotides: TGTGCCAGCTCACCCCAGGGGAATGAGCAGTTCTTC. Protein sequence: CASSPQGNEQFF.

The chain couples TRBV9 to TRBJ2-7; 8 nucleotides line up with TRBD1. Germline V gene data show CDR1 as SGDLS and CDR2 as YYNGEE. The CDR3 extends over 15 amino acids. J lost 6 bases, V lost 0 bases, and 8 bases had no gene match. The CDR3 here is CASSVGSGGPREQYF. In DNA form, the CDR3 reads TGTGCCAGCAGCGTAGGGTCAGGGGGCCCACGCGAGCAGTACTTC.

The chain has TRBV6-1 and TRBJ1-1; D gene uncertain. The CDR3 has 13 amino acids. Trimming left V 1 base short and J 5 bases short, with 8 bases between. CDR1 and CDR2 from the germline V gene are MNHNS and SASEGT. Here the CDR3 reads CASSEVRGTEAFF. The CDR3 region has the DNA TGTGCCAGCAGTGAAGTCAGAGGAACTGAAGCTTTCTTT.

V usage is TRBV5-4 and J usage is TRBJ2-1; TRBD2 aligns across 9 bases. CDR1 SGHNT and CDR2 YYREEE come from the germline V gene (reference sequence). Losses at the gene ends were 0 bases for V and 4 bases for J; bases not matched to a gene: 8. The CDR3 covers 17 residues. The CDR3 DNA is TGTGCCAGCAGCTTGGAAGGTGCGGGGGGGCCTTACAATGAGCAGTTCTTC. It specifies CASSLEGAGGPYNEQFF.

The CDR3 sequence: CASSQSPQETQYF. The CDR3 coding sequence is TGTGCCAGCAGCCAGAGCCCCCAAGAGACCCAGTACTTC. The chain is built from TRBV4-2 and TRBJ2-5, with D uncertain. The CDR3 covers 13 residues. With 3 bases removed from V and 1 base from J, the gap between germline ends came to 6 bases. Germline CDR1 and CDR2: LGHNA and YNFKEQ.

The V gene is TRBV6-6, the J gene TRBJ1-1; the D gene is possibly TRBD1 (5 bases). With 4 bases removed from V and 6 bases from J, the gap between germline ends came to 12 bases. Germline CDR1 reads MNHNY; CDR2 reads SVGAGI (reference sequence). CDR3 size: 13 residues. CDR3 sequence reads: CASSSARGAEAFF. DNA of the CDR3: TGTGCCAGCAGTTCAGCCCGGGGGGCTGAAGCTTTCTTT.

This clone was counted a single time. The DNA of the CDR3 is TGTGCAAGTCGCTCAGGACAGGGGGCCCACCCGGGCAATCAGCCCCAGCATTTT. Residues: CASRSGQGAHPGNQPQHF. The gene calls are TRBV12-2 and TRBJ1-5; TRBD1, the table's D call, lacks a check against the DNA. TRBV12-2 is annotated as a pseudogene. CDR3 length equals 18 residues.

The chain couples TRBV6-1 to TRBJ1-1; perhaps TRBD1 as D (6 bases). Germline V gene data show CDR1 as MNHNS and CDR2 as SASEGT. This CDR3 has 13 amino acids. Trimming took off 2 bases at V and 6 bases at J, with 10 bases between the two ends. CDR3 sequence (DNA): TGTGCCAGCAGTGAAACAGGGCGATCTGAAGCTTTCTTT. It encodes CASSETGRSEAFF.

The rearrangement joins TRBV19 to TRBJ1-1; 7 nucleotides line up with TRBD1. J gave up 0 bases and V 3 bases, and 10 bases lay outside the gene matches. The CDR3 length is 17 residues. Germline V gives CDR1 LNHDA, CDR2 SQIVND (reference sequence). As DNA, the CDR3 is TGTGCCAGTAGTATGAAAAAACCGGGACAGATGAACACTGAAGCTTTCTTT. This translates into CASSMKKPGQMNTEAFF. Together with reference TRBV19 and TRBJ1-1, the CDR3 gives the full variable domain: DGGITQSPKYLFRKEGQNVTLSCEQNLNHDAMYWYRQDPGQGLRLIYYSQIVNDFQKGDIAEGYSVSREKKESFPLTVTSAQKNPTAFYLCASSMKKPGQMNTEAFFGQGTRLTVV.

The chain recombines TRBV5-4 with TRBJ2-7; possibly TRBD2 for D (6 bases). Trimming stripped 0 bases from V and 2 bases from J, with 12 bases between. The CDR3 is made up of 15 amino acids. Per germline, CDR1 SGHNT and CDR2 YYREEE (reference sequence). In nucleotides, the CDR3 is TGTGCCAGCAGCTTGGACGGGGGTAGGCCCTACGAGCAGTACTTC. This encodes CASSLDGGRPYEQYF. Based on the CDR3 plus reference TRBV5-4 and TRBJ2-7, the full variable domain is ETGVTQSPTHLIKTRGQQVTLRCSSQSGHNTVSWYQQALGQGPQFIFQYYREEENGRGNFPPRFSGLQFPNYSSELNVNALELDDSALYLCASSLDGGRPYEQYFGPGTRLTVT.

This clone was seen just once. This chain joins TRBV6-2 or TRBV6-3 and TRBJ2-5; 9 nucleotides line up with TRBD2. Germline V gene data show CDR1 as MNHEY and CDR2 as SVGEGT. V was pared by 0 bases and J by 0 bases, with 11 bases of the junction left unmatched. The CDR3 is made up of 19 amino acids. The CDR3 reads CASSYSSGGMTTYQETQYF. The CDR3 coding sequence is TGTGCCAGCAGTTACTCGAGCGGGGGGATGACGACGTACCAAGAGACCCAGTACTTC.

The chain is built from TRBV3-1 (or the pseudogene TRBV3-2) and TRBJ1-2; TRBD1 aligns across 9 bases. The CDR3 spans 17 residues. The junction had 14 bases not matched to a gene; V was cut back by 3 bases and J by 6 bases. Germline CDR1 and CDR2: LGHDT and YNNKEL (reference sequence). Written as DNA, the CDR3 is TGTGCCAGCAGCCATCCCAGGACAGGGGCCGAGTGGGATGGCTACACCTTC. Amino acid sequence: CASSHPRTGAEWDGYTF.

The sample holds one count of this clone. V is TRBV10-3 and J is TRBJ2-7; D possibly corresponds to TRBD2 (6 bases). This CDR3 has 13 residues. V lost 7 bases and J 6 bases, leaving 16 bases between the germline ends. The germline V gene has CDR1 ENHRY and CDR2 SYGVKD. The CDR3 coding sequence is TGTGCCATCACTGAAGGGAGGAGGTCCGAGCAGTACTTC. Translated, it gives CAITEGRRSEQYF.

For the CDR3, the DNA is TGCAGCGTTGAAGTACAGGGGGACTATGGCTACACCTTC. Its protein is CSVEVQGDYGYTF. The J gene is TRBJ1-2, the V gene TRBV29-1; 8 nucleotides align to TRBD1. Trimming removed 1 base from V and 3 bases from J; junction bases left unmatched: 1. Germline V gene data show CDR1 as SQVTM and CDR2 as ANQGSEA. The length of the CDR3 is 13 residues.